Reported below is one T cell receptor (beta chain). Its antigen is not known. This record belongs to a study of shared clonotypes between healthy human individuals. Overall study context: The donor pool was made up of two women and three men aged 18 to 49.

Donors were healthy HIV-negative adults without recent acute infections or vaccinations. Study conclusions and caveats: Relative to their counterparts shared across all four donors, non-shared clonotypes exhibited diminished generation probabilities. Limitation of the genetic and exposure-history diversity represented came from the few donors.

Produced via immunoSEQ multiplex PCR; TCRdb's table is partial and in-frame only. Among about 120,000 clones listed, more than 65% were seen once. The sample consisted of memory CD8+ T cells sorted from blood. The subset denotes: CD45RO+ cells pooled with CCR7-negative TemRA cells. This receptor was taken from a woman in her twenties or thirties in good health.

In DNA form, the CDR3 reads TGTGCCAGCAGCTTAGGCCTCGGGGGCACAGATACGCAGTATTTT. Translating it yields CASSLGLGGTDTQYF. The V gene is TRBV13, the J gene TRBJ2-3; the D gene is possibly TRBD2 (5 bases). Germline V CDR1 and CDR2: PRHDT, FYEKMQ (reference sequence). The CDR3 sequence is 15 residues long. V was pared by 0 bases and J by 1 base, with 8 bases between.